This TCR beta chain was found in a study of blood T cells in healthy people across ages (dated by TCRdb to the mid-2010s). Describing the broader study: In model experiments, roughly one uniquely barcoded TCR beta cDNA molecule per two T cells was captured by template switching. Age-related changes in TCR beta repertoire diversity were measured in the study by deep sequencing normalized with unique cDNA molecular identifiers. The donors were split into four age groups: young (average about 15 years), middle-aged (around 40), aged (more than 55) and long-lived (roughly 86). To avoid experimental bias, donors of different ages were spread randomly across the sequencing lanes. For two donors (one aged 18 to 29 and one aged 80 or older), the study analyzed two additional independent replicas of 1 million unique cDNA reads from the same blood draw. Findings and caveats that apply to the study as a whole: The long-lived group showed more naive CD4+ T cells, fewer expanded clones and increased TCR diversity than the aged group, suggesting age selection. Because profiling used bulk unsorted PBMCs, naive and antigen-experienced compartments could not be compared conclusively. There was a strong correlation between observed TCR beta diversity and the percentage of naive T cells measured by flow cytometry. Observed TCR beta diversity per million T cells fell roughly linearly with age, and a significant reduction was already apparent by age roughly 41. Donor CMV infection status was unknown, potentially confounding age-related changes in expanded clonotypes. Estimates of total diversity from one million sequenced T cells were regarded as lower bounds and underestimates.

Deletion took 0 bases off V and 6 bases off J, with a span of 12 bases between the germline ends. CDR1 and CDR2 are drawn from the germline V gene: LGHNA, YSLEER. Inclusive of the bounding cysteine and phenylalanine, the CDR3 is 15 residues long. Of all the DNA, just the CDR3 is kept, 45 bases in frame from base 1. In regard to this clonotype: Its antigen specificity is not known. No base quality values were provided; no much bigger clone lies one nucleotide off.

The library was generated by 5' RACE. The instrument was an Illumina HiSeq 2500. A second PCR of roughly 7 to 12 cycles was run with a J-beta primer mix and a sample-barcoded 5' primer. A unique molecular identifier was introduced onto each TCR beta cDNA molecule by a template-switch 5' adaptor carrying 12 random nucleotides. Each sample yielded at least 2.5 million CDR3-containing paired-end reads. All of the RNA was converted into first-strand cDNA using the Mint cDNA synthesis kit, with a TRBC-specific oligonucleotide serving as the primer. After uracil-DNA glycosylase treatment, a first 18-cycle PCR used universal primers M1SS and BC2_uni_R on all cDNA. From the authors' description of their analysis: For normalization, 1 million high-quality reads were randomly selected from each sample, with every read carrying a distinct molecular identifier. Reads with shared molecular identifiers were discarded instead of being binned into consensus sequences. MiTCR, with a Q25 quality threshold and the strictest error-elimination algorithm, was used for CDR3 identification, clonotype clustering and error correction. A nonparametric unseen species model using Euler transformation provided a lower-bound estimate of total TCR beta diversity. The raw public data were reprocessed by TCRdb itself: fastp quality trimming at Q25, MiXCR clonotype calling, in-frame beta chains only. For every CDR3 protein sequence, its rows merge into one entry that carries the most common genes and DNA. The V and J calls and clone size are TCRdb's, not the authors'. The sample contains around 400,000 distinct CDR3 sequences, roughly half of them found a single time. The ten biggest clones cover 51% of the sample.

The donors were a few dozen Caucasian individuals from Russia, aged roughly 6 to 90 years, who were systemically healthy. Ten milliliters of peripheral blood were drawn from each donor into EDTA-treated Vacutainer tubes. PBMCs were isolated by Ficoll-Paque density-gradient centrifugation, with at least 7 million obtained per sample. Total RNA was extracted from PBMCs with Trizol reagent, with at least 5 micrograms obtained per sample. The percentages of naive CD45RAhigh/CD27high T cells were determined by flow cytometry on a PBMC aliquot from every donor. Sequenced input: blood. The rearranged chain carries TRBV4-3 and TRBJ2-1; the D segment may tentatively be TRBD1 or TRBD2, each giving 5 matched bases. The sequence derives from a man aged 55 to 70 in good health. The CDR3 protein: CASSQEGVYSNEQFF. The DNA sequence is TGCGCCAGCAGCCAAGAGGGGGTCTATTCCAATGAGCAGTTCTTC.